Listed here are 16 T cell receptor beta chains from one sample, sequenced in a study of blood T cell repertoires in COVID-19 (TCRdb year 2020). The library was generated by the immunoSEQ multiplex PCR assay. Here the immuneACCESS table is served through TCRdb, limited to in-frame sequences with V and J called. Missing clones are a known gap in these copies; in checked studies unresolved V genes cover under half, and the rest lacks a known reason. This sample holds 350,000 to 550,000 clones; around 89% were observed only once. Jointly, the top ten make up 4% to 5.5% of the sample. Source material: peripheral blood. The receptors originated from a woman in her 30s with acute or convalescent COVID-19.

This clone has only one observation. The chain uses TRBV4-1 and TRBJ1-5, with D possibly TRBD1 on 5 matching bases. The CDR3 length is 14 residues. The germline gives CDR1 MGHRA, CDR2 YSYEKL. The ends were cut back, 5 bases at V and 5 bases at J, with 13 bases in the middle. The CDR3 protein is CASSNPRDDQPQHF. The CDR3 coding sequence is TGCGCCAGCAGCAATCCCAGGGATGATCAGCCCCAGCATTTT.

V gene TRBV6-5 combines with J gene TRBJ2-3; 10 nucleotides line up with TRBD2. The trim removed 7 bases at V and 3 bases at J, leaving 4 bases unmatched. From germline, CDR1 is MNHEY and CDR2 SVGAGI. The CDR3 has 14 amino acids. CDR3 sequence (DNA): TGTGCCAGCAATATAGCGGGGGGTACAGATACGCAGTATTTT. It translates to CASNIAGGTDTQYF.

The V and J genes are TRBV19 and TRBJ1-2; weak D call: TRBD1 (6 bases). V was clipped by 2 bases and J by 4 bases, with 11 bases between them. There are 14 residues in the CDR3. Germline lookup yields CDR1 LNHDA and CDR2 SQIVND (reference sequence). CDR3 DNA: TGTGCCAGTAGTATACAGCAGGGGAGCTATGGCTACACCTTC. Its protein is CASSIQQGSYGYTF. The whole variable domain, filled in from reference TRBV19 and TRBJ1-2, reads DGGITQSPKYLFRKEGQNVTLSCEQNLNHDAMYWYRQDPGQGLRLIYYSQIVNDFQKGDIAEGYSVSREKKESFPLTVTSAQKNPTAFYLCASSIQQGSYGYTFGSGTRLTVV.

CDR3: CASSIDYQRPAFF. The CDR3 DNA follows: TGTGCCAGTAGTATCGACTACCAGCGCCCAGCTTTCTTT. The chain recombines TRBV19 with TRBJ1-1, with D unclear. Germline lookup yields CDR1 LNHDA and CDR2 SQIVND (reference sequence). V gave up 3 bases and J gave up 10 bases, with 15 bases separating them. The CDR3 is 13 residues long.

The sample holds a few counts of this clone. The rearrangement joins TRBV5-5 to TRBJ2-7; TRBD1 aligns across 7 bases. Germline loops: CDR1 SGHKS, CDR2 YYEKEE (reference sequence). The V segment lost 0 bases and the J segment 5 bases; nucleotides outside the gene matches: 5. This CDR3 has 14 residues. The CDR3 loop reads CASSLGQGSDEQYF. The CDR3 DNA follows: TGTGCCAGCAGCTTGGGACAGGGTTCCGACGAGCAGTACTTC.

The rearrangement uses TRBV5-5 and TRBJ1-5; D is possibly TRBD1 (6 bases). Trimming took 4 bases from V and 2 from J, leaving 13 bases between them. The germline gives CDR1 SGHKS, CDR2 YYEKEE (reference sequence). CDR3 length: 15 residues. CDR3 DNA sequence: TGTGCCAGCAGCCTAACAGGGTCGGGCAATCAGCCCCAGCATTTT. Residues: CASSLTGSGNQPQHF.

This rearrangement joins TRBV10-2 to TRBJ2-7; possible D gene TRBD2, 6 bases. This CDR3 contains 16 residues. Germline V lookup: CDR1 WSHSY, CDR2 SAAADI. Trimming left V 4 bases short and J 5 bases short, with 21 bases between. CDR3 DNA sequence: TGCGCCAGCAGTGGTACCCTTGGAGGGGCCGATGACGAGCAGTACTTC. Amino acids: CASSGTLGGADDEQYF.

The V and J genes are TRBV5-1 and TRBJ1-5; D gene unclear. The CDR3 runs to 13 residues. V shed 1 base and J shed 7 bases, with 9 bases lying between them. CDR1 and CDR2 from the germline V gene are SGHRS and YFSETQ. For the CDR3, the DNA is TGCGCCAGCAGCTTGCAACCGGGACAGCCCCAGCATTTT. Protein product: CASSLQPGQPQHF.

The CDR3 loop reads CASSQAAEGRHEQYF. The CDR3 DNA reads as TGTGCCAGCAGCCAAGCAGCGGAGGGACGGCACGAGCAGTACTTC. The chain recombines TRBV3-1 (or the pseudogene TRBV3-2) with TRBJ2-7, with D perhaps TRBD2 (6 bases). V was shortened by 1 base and J by 5 bases, with 15 bases between the two germline ends. The CDR3 is 15 residues long. The germline gives CDR1 LGHDT, CDR2 YNNKEL (reference sequence).

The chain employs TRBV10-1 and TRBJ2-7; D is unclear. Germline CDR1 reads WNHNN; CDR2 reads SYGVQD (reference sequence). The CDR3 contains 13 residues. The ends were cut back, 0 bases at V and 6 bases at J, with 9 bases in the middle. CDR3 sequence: CASSESSKLEQYF. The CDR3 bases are TGCGCCAGCAGTGAGTCTTCCAAACTCGAGCAGTACTTC.

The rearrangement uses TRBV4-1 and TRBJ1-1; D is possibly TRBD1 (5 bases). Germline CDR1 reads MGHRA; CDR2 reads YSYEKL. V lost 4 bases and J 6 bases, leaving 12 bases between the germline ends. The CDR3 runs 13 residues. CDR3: CASSLQVAAEAFF. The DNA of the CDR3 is TGCGCCAGCAGCCTACAGGTGGCGGCTGAAGCTTTCTTT.

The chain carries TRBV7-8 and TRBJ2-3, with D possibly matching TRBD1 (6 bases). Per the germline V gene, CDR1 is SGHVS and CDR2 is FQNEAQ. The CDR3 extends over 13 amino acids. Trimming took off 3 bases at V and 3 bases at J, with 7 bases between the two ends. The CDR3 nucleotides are TGTGCCAGCAGCTTGCAGGGGACAGATACGCAGTATTTT. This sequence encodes CASSLQGTDTQYF.

CDR3 coding DNA: TGTGCCAGCAGCTTTAGACTAGCGGGGGGTTCCGCCTACGAGCAGTACTTC. It codes for CASSFRLAGGSAYEQYF. V is TRBV7-2 and J is TRBJ2-7; 13 bases line up with TRBD2. Germline lookup yields CDR1 SGHTA and CDR2 FQGNSA. Trimming took 3 bases from V and 2 from J; bases not matched to a gene: 7. CDR3 length: 17 residues. Full variable domain (outside the CDR3, taken from reference TRBV7-2 and TRBJ2-7): GAGVSQSPSNKVTEKGKDVELRCDPISGHTALYWYRQSLGQGLEFLIYFQGNSAPDKSGLPSDRFSAERTGGSVSTLTIQRTQQEDSAVYLCASSFRLAGGSAYEQYFGPGTRLTVT.

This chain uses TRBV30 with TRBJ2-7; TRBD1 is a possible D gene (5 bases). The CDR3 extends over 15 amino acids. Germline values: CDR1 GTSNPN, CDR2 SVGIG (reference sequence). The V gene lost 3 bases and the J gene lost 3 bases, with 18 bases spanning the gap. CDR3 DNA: TGTGCCTGGAGGAGGACAAGGGCCAAGGGCTACGAGCAGTACTTC. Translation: CAWRRTRAKGYEQYF. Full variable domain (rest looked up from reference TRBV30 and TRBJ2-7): SQTIHQWPATLVQPVGSPLSLECTVEGTSNPNLYWYRQAAGRGLQLLFYSVGIGQISSEVPQNLSASRPQDRQFILSSKKLLLSDSGFYLCAWRRTRAKGYEQYFGPGTRLTVT.

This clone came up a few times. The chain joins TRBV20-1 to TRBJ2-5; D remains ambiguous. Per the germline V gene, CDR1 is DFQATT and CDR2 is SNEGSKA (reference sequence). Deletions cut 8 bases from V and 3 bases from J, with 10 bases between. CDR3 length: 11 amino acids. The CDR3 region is CSFWAKETQYF. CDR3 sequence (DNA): TGCAGTTTCTGGGCGAAAGAGACCCAGTACTTC.

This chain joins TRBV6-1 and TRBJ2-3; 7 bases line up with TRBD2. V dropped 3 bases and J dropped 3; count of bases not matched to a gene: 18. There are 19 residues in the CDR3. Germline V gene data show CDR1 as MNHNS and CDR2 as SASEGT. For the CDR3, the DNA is TGTGCCAGCAGTGATGGGCTCGGGCAGGTTGTGCGGGGGACAGATACGCAGTATTTT. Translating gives CASSDGLGQVVRGTDTQYF.